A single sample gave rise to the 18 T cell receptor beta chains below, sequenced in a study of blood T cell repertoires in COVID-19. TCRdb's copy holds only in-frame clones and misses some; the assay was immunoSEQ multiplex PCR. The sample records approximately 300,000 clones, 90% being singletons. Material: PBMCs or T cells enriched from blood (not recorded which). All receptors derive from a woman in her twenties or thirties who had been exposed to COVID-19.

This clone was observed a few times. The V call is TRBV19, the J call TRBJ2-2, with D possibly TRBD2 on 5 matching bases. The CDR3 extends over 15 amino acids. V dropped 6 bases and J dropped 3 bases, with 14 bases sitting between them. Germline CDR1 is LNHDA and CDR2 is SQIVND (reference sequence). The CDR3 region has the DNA TGTGCCAGTAGACGACGGGGAATTGACACCGGGGAGCTGTTTTTT. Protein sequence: CASRRRGIDTGELFF.

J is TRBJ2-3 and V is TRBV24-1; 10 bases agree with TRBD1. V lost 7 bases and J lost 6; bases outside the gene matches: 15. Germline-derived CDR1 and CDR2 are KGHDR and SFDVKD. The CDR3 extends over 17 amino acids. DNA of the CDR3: TGTGCCACCAGCGTCCGGGACAGGGGATTTAGAACGGATACGCAGTATTTT. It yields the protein CATSVRDRGFRTDTQYF.

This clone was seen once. This chain's CDR3 is CASSAGTGSYGYTF. DNA for the CDR3: TGTGCCAGCAGCGCCGGGACAGGATCCTATGGCTACACCTTC. The chain is built from TRBV6-4 and TRBJ1-2; 8 positions match TRBD1. This CDR3 spans 14 amino acids. The J segment lost 4 bases and the V segment lost 6 bases, leaving 7 bases of the junction unmatched. Germline V gene sequence: CDR1 MRHNA, CDR2 SNTAGT.

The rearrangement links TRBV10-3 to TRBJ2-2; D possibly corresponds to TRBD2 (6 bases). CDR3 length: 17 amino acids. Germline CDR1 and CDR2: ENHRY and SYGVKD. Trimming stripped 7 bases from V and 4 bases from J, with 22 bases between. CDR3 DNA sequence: TGTGCCATCAACAAGGCCAGGGCCGCGGAGGGCACCGGGGAGCTGTTTTTT. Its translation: CAINKARAAEGTGELFF.

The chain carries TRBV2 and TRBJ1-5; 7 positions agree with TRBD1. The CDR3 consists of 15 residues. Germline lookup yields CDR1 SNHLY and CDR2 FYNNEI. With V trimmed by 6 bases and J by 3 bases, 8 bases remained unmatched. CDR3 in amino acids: CASRKGGQYNQPQHF. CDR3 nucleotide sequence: TGTGCCAGCAGGAAAGGGGGACAGTACAATCAGCCCCAGCATTTT.

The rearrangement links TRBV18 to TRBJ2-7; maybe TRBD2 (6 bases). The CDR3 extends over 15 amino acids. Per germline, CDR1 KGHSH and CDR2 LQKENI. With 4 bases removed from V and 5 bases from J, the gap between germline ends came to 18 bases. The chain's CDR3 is CASSLAGPNSDEQYF. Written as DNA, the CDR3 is TGTGCCAGCTCACTTGCGGGACCCAATTCCGACGAGCAGTACTTC.

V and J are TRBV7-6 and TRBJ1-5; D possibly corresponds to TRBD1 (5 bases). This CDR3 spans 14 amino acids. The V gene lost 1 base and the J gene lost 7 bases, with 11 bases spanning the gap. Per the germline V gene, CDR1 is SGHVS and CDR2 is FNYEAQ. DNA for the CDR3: TGTGCCAGCAGCTTAGGGGGCCAAGTACAGCCCCAGCATTTT. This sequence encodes CASSLGGQVQPQHF.

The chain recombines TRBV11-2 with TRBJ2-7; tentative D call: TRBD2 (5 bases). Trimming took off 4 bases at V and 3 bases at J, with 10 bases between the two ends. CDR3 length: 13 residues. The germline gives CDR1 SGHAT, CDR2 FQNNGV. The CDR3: CASSSAGDYEQYF. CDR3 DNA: TGTGCCAGCAGCTCAGCCGGGGACTACGAGCAGTACTTC.

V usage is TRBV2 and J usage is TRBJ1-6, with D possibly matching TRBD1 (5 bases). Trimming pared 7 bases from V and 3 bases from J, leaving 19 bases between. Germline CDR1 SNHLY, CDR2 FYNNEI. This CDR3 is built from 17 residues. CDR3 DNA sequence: TGTGCCAGCACACAGGTAGGGGTGGCAGGCTATAATTCACCCCTCCACTTT. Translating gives CASTQVGVAGYNSPLHF.

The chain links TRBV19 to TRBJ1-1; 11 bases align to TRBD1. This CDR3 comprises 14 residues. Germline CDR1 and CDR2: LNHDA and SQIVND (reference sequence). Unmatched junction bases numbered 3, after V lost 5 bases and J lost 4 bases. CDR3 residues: CASSVGTGGTEAFF. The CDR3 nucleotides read TGTGCCAGTAGTGTAGGGACAGGGGGCACTGAAGCTTTCTTT.

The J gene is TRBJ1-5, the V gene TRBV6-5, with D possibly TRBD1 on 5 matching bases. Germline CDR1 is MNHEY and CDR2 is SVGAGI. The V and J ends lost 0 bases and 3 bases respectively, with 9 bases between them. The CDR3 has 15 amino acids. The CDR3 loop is CASSYSLQANQPQHF. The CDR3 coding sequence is TGTGCCAGCAGTTACTCGTTACAGGCCAATCAGCCCCAGCATTTT.

The CDR3 here is CAISPQNEKLFF. CDR3 DNA sequence: TGTGCCATCAGTCCCCAGAATGAAAAACTGTTTTTT. The rearrangement links TRBV10-3 to TRBJ1-4; D is unclear. The germline V gene has CDR1 ENHRY and CDR2 SYGVKD. This CDR3 comprises 12 residues. V dropped 5 bases and J dropped 5 bases, with 6 bases sitting between them.

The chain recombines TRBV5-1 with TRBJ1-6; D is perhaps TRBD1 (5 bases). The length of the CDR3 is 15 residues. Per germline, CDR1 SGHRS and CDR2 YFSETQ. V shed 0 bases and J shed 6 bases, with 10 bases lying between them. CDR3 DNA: TGCGCCAGCAGCTTGGGCGGGGGAACTAATTCACCCCTCCACTTT. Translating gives CASSLGGGTNSPLHF.

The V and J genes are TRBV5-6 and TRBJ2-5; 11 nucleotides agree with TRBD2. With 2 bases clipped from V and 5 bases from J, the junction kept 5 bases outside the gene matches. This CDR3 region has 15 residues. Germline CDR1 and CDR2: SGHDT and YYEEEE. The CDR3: CASSFIAGGRETQYF. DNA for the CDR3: TGTGCCAGCAGCTTTATAGCGGGGGGGCGGGAGACCCAGTACTTC.

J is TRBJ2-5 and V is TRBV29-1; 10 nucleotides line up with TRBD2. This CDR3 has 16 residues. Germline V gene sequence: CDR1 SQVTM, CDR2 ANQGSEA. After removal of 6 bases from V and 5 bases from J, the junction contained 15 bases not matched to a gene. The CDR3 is CSVGKRGGQGEETQYF. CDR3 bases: TGCAGCGTGGGAAAGCGGGGGGGCCAAGGAGAGGAGACCCAGTACTTC.

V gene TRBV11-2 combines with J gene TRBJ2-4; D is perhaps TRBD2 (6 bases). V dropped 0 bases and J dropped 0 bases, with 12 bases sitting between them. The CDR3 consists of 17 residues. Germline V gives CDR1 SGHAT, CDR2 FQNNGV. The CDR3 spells CASSLEWGDLAKNIQYF. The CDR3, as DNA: TGTGCCAGCAGCTTAGAATGGGGGGATCTAGCCAAAAACATTCAGTACTTC. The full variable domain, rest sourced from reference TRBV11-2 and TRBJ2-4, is EAGVAQSPRYKIIEKRQSVAFWCNPISGHATLYWYQQILGQGPKLLIQFQNNGVVDDSQLPKDRFSAERLKGVDSTLKIQPAKLEDSAVYLCASSLEWGDLAKNIQYFGAGTRLSVL.

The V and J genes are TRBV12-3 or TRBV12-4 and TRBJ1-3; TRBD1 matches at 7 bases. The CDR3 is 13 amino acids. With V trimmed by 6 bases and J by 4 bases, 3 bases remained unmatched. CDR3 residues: CASSWDRGNTIYF. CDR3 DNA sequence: TGTGCCAGCAGCTGGGACAGAGGAAACACCATATATTTT.

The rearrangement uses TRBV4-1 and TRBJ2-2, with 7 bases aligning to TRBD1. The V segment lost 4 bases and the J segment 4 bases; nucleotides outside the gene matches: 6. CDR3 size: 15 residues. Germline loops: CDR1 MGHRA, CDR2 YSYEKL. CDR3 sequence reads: CASSRSTGITGELFF. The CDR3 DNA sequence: TGCGCCAGCAGCCGTTCGACAGGGATCACCGGGGAGCTGTTTTTT.